This TCR beta chain is drawn from a study of cytomegalovirus exposure and HLA in healthy donors. Study background: Inside one of the first data releases sat about 85 million unique TCRs taken from HLA-typed donors.

Remarks on this clone: Its antigen is undetermined.

Findings and caveats of the study: Sequencing depth roughly uniform across donors was assumed in presence/absence analyses. Under in vitro conditions, three CMV-associated chains were confirmed as specific for CMV antigens.

The CDR3 runs to 13 residues. Germline V gives CDR1 MDHEN, CDR2 SYDVKM. The PCR contained 60 Vbeta and 13 Jbeta primers. Method: immunoSEQ multiplex PCR; TCRdb's copy keeps in-frame clones and lacks some. The repertoire includes about 140,000 clones, over 70% of them detected once, and 2% to 2.5% sits in the top ten. Nominally healthy donors provided the samples, though records likely missed some immune exposures. Sequences were obtained from PBMCs. The genes are TRBV28 and TRBJ2-5; D perhaps matches TRBD2 (7 bases). Near its end, the DNA agrees better with TRBJ2-7, so the J call may be wrong. This receptor was obtained from a man between 25 and 39 years old in good health and CMV-seronegative. The CDR3 region is CASTGGGPYEQYF. In nucleotides, the CDR3 is TGTGCCAGCACGGGGGGCGGTCCCTACGAGCAGTACTTC.